What follows is one T cell receptor beta chain and its context. Antigen: not known. The CDR3 is 15 residues long. V dropped 0 bases and J dropped 8; count of bases not matched to a gene: 7. Germline CDR1 and CDR2: SGHTA and FQGNSA. The data belong to a study of cytomegalovirus exposure and HLA in healthy donors. PCR involved 60 Vbeta and 13 Jbeta primers. Assay: immunoSEQ multiplex PCR; the TCRdb copy retains only in-frame clones and omits some. This sample has about 160,000 clones, with around 84% found just once. Likely unrecorded immune exposures existed in these nominally healthy donors. Study-level points and caveats: Many donors carried some public TCRs, although rarity characterized most TCR sequences. Clonal expansion was found to be greater in HLA-associated TCR beta chains than in equally common others in a later analysis.

The TCR comes from a male donor in good health and CMV-seropositive. V is TRBV7-2 and J is TRBJ2-1; 7 bases match TRBD1. The sequenced sample was PBMCs. This CDR3 is CASSLAARGMYEQFF. The CDR3 region has the DNA TGTGCCAGCAGCTTAGCTGCCAGGGGGATGTATGAGCAGTTCTTC.